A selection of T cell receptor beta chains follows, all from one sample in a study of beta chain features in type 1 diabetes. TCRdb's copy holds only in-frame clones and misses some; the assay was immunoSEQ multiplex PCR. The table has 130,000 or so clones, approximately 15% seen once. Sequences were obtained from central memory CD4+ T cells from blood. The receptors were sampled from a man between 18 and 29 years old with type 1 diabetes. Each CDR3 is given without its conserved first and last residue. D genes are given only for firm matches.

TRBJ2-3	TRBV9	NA	ASSVDPGSDTQY
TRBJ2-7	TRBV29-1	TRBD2	SVEGGRLASEQY
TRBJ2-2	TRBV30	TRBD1	AWSRQGGELF
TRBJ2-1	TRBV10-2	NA	ASSDATPYNEQF
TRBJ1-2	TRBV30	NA	AWSVQEIPNYGYT
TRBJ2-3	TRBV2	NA	ASRDIADTQY
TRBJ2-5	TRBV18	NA	ASSPPGVRETQY
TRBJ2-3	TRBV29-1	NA	SVDPPTDTQY
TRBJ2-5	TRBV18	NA	ASSLPGSAGTQY
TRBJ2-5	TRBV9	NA	ASSVTGQETQY
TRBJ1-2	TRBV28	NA	ASSLSARGGYT
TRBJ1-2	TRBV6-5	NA	ASRTPGVSSGYT
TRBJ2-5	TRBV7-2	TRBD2	ASSLRGREETQY
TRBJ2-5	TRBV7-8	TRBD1	ASSPRTGVIETQY
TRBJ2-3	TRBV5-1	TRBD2	ASSLTSGRLTDTQY
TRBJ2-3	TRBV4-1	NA	ASSQDRQTTRPDTQY
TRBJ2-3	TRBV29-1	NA	SATPRQGTDTQY
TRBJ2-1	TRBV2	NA	ASSLRDLNEQF
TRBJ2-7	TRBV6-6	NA	ASSPGQGSYEQY
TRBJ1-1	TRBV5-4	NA	ASSLVGDAEAF
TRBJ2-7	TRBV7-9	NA	ASSLDTYEQY
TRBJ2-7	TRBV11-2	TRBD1	ASSPIRGSSYEQY
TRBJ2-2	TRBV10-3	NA	AISSLDGTGELF
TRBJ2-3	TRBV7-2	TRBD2	ASSFSGMGTDTQY
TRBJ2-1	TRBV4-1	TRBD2	ASSQDASGVNNEQF
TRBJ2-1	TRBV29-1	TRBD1	SVMRDRGYNEQF
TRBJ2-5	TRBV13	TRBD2	ASSHLSGGLQETQY
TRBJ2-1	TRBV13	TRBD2	ASRWTSGQLDEQF
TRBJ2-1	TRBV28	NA	ASSRTTTSYNEQF
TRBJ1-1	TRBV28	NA	AIQYGQWNTEAF
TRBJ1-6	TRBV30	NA	AWATRTSPLH
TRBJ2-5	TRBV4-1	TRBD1	ASSQDRGGQGAQTQY
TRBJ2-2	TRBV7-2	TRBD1	ASSLLPGGTGELF
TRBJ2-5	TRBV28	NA	ASTPGGGGETQY
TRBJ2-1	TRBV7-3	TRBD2	ASSLGSAGGSNEQF
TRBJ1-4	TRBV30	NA	AWSVRGRPVKLF
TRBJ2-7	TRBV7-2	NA	ASSLDLPLSEQY
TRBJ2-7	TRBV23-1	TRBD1	ASSPRDRESYEQY
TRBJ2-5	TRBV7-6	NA	ASSGAQETQY
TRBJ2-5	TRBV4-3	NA	ASSPQWGQETQY
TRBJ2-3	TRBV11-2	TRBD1	ASSLRGQGILDTQY
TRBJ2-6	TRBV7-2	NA	ASSPTRADVLT
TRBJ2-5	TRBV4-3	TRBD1	ASSHQLTGGQETQY
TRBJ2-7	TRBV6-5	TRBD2	ASSPAASGSYEQY
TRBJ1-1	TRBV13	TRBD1	ASSPGTGASIQV